Included here is one T cell receptor beta chain sequence, with context. Its antigen is unknown. The observed sequence ends 3 residues before the CDR3 terminus, with the missing tail filled in from the germline J gene. This entry belongs to a study of Tregs in tolerant kidney transplant recipients. Thawed PBMCs were FACS-sorted into unstimulated CD4+CD25+CD127- regulatory T cells, CD4+CD25- non-regulatory cells, CD4 and CD8 cells. TCRdb keeps only in-frame clones here, not all; method: immunoSEQ multiplex PCR. This table holds about 48,000 clones. Study conclusions and caveats: The small number of patients limits these findings pending further validation. Antigen-driven expansion was suggested because donor-specific Tregs expanded more than all Tregs in tolerant patients. For some patients, primers changed over time, blocking nucleotide-level comparison.

The CDR3 loop spans 15 amino acids. Deletions cut 7 bases from V and 3 bases from J, with 16 bases between. The germline gives CDR1 MNHEY, CDR2 SVGEGT. This receptor was identified in a human donor who received a combined kidney and bone marrow transplant. This rearrangement joins TRBV6-2 or TRBV6-3 to TRBJ2-4; a possible D gene is TRBD1 (7 bases). Here the sequenced sample was CD4+ T cells from blood, taken before the transplant. The CDR3 is CASTPGGTVKNIQYF. CDR3 DNA (partial): TGTGCCAGCACCCCAGGAGGGACAGTCAAAAACATT.